Presented here are 26 T cell receptor beta chains from one specimen sequenced in a study of control samples from healthy donors and cancer patients. The method was immunoSEQ multiplex PCR; TCRdb's version includes in-frame clones alone and lacks a portion of them. The sample lists 80,000 or so clones, 90% to 95% occurring once. Input material: blood. These receptors were taken from a woman aged 40 to 50 in good health.

The chain employs TRBV7-3 and TRBJ2-3; 8 bases map to TRBD2. J gave up 2 bases and V 4 bases, and 14 bases lay outside the gene matches. Germline CDR1 and CDR2: SGHTA and FQGTGA. The CDR3 has 18 amino acids. As DNA, the CDR3 is TGTGCCAGCAGCTCCGCTAGGACTAGCAGGGGCCCCACAGATACGCAGTATTTT. This gives the protein CASSSARTSRGPTDTQYF.

This clone showed up just once. This chain uses TRBV11-1 with TRBJ2-1; the D gene could be TRBD1 or TRBD2 (5 bases each). Germline V lookup: CDR1 SGHAT, CDR2 FQDESV (reference sequence). V lost 1 base and J 8 bases, leaving 9 bases between the germline ends. CDR3 length: 13 residues. Here the CDR3 DNA reads TGTGCCAGCAGCTTAGGGGGCGGGTATGAGCAGTTCTTC. Translated: CASSLGGGYEQFF.

V is TRBV4-3 and J is TRBJ2-7, with D unresolved. The germline gives CDR1 LGHNA, CDR2 YSLEER. Trimming shortened V by 1 base and J by 2 bases, and 12 bases separated the two germline ends. This CDR3 is 15 amino acids long. CDR3 DNA sequence: TGCGCCAGCAGCCAAGGACATATGGGAACCTACGAGCAGTACTTC. It translates to CASSQGHMGTYEQYF.

The V and J genes are TRBV2 and TRBJ2-7; TRBD1 is a possible D gene (5 bases). The CDR3 is 14 residues long. Trimming removed 4 bases at V and 6 bases at J, with 16 bases between. CDR1 is SNHLY, CDR2 FYNNEI, per germline. CDR3 protein: CASSVGVGMTEQYF. The CDR3 bases are TGTGCCAGCAGTGTAGGGGTAGGGATGACCGAGCAGTACTTC.

The rearrangement joins TRBV4-1 to TRBJ1-3; no firm D call. The CDR3 is 16 amino acids. The V end was cut by 0 bases, the J end by 2 bases, with 11 bases between. In germline, CDR1 is MGHRA, CDR2 YSYEKL. The CDR3 loop is CASSQERSATGNTIYF. DNA for the CDR3: TGCGCCAGCAGCCAAGAGCGGTCAGCCACTGGAAACACCATATATTTT.

This clone was recorded once. This chain links TRBV24-1 with TRBJ1-1, with 10 bases aligning to TRBD1. V trimming: 4 bases; J trimming: 5 bases; junction bases outside the gene matches: 9. The CDR3 extends over 16 amino acids. Germline CDR1 and CDR2: KGHDR and SFDVKD. Here the CDR3 DNA reads TGTGCCACCAGTGACCGACAGGGGGCCGGGGGTACTGAAGCTTTCTTT. Amino acids: CATSDRQGAGGTEAFF.

The DNA of the CDR3 is TGTGCCAGCAGTTACGGACGAAATGAGCAGTTCTTC. This sequence encodes CASSYGRNEQFF. This chain links TRBV6-2 or TRBV6-3 with TRBJ2-1; D ambiguous. The CDR3 spans 12 residues. Germline-derived CDR1 and CDR2 are MNHEY and SVGEGT. Between the trimmed V and J ends, which lost 2 bases and 7 bases, there was a span of 6 bases.

The chain couples TRBV5-1 to TRBJ2-7; 8 positions agree with TRBD2. CDR1 is SGHRS and CDR2 is YFSETQ in the germline V gene. J gave up 5 bases and V 4 bases, and 5 bases lay outside the gene matches. The length of the CDR3 is 13 residues. The CDR3 spells CASSTGLADEQYF. The DNA of the CDR3 is TGCGCCAGCAGCACCGGACTAGCAGACGAGCAGTACTTC. Full variable domain (outside the CDR3, taken from reference TRBV5-1 and TRBJ2-7): KAGVTQTPRYLIKTRGQQVTLSCSPISGHRSVSWYQQTPGQGLQFLFEYFSETQRNKGNFPGRFSGRQFSNSRSEMNVSTLELGDSALYLCASSTGLADEQYFGPGTRLTVT.

The rearrangement joins TRBV9 to TRBJ1-3; D is uncertain. V dropped 3 bases and J dropped 4 bases, with 11 bases sitting between them. This CDR3 is built from 14 residues. Germline CDR1 and CDR2: SGDLS and YYNGEE. CDR3 protein: CASSDPGRGNTIYF. CDR3 nucleotide sequence: TGTGCCAGCAGCGACCCGGGGAGGGGAAACACCATATATTTT.

This sequence joins TRBV15 and TRBJ2-1, with D tentatively TRBD2 (6 bases). Trimming took off 1 base at V and 4 bases at J, with 11 bases between the two ends. CDR1 and CDR2 (germline): LNHNV, YYDKDF (reference sequence). The CDR3 spans 15 residues. The CDR3 spells CATSRVGTGYNEQFF. CDR3 coding DNA: TGTGCCACCAGCAGAGTTGGGACTGGTTACAATGAGCAGTTCTTC.

This rearrangement joins TRBV6-5 to TRBJ2-5; TRBD2 aligns across 10 bases. The end of the DNA fits TRBJ2-7 better, so the J call may be wrong. Germline CDR1 MNHEY, CDR2 SVGAGI. This CDR3 contains 15 residues. The CDR3 loop is CASRISGGITYEQYF. The CDR3 bases are TGTGCCAGCAGAATTAGCGGGGGGATTACCTACGAGCAGTACTTC.

This chain links TRBV9 with TRBJ2-5; D is uncertain. CDR1 and CDR2 (germline): SGDLS, YYNGEE. Trimming removed 2 bases from V and 5 bases from J, with 10 bases in between. The CDR3 length is 13 residues. For the CDR3, the DNA is TGTGCCAGCAGCGTTGGTCTCCGGGAGACCCAGTACTTC. It yields the protein CASSVGLRETQYF.

The chain couples TRBV4-1 to TRBJ2-3; D is possibly TRBD1 or TRBD2 (5 bases each). This CDR3 has 13 amino acids. The germline V and J ends were trimmed by 5 bases and 4 bases, with 10 bases remaining between them. CDR1 MGHRA and CDR2 YSYEKL come from the germline V gene. The CDR3, as DNA: TGCGCCAGCAGCGGGACCTCCCCAGATACGCAGTATTTT. Translating it yields CASSGTSPDTQYF.

J is TRBJ2-1 and V is TRBV24-1, with 8 bases that match TRBD2. Germline CDR1 reads KGHDR; CDR2 reads SFDVKD. The CDR3 has 14 residues. After removal of 4 bases from V and 8 bases from J, the junction contained 6 bases not matched to a gene. The CDR3 region has the DNA TGTGCCACCAGTGAATCCGGGAGGGCGGATGAGCAGTTCTTC. Encoded protein: CATSESGRADEQFF.

J is TRBJ2-5 and V is TRBV6-5; 8 bases match TRBD1. The CDR3 has 12 residues. CDR1 MNHEY and CDR2 SVGAGI come from the germline V gene. Trimming removed 10 bases from V and 4 bases from J; junction bases left unmatched: 5. DNA for the CDR3: TGTGCCACGGCGGGACAGGCAGAGACCCAGTACTTC. Protein sequence: CATAGQAETQYF.

J is TRBJ2-2 and V is TRBV6-4; D perhaps matches TRBD2 (5 bases). This CDR3 is 16 amino acids long. CDR1 and CDR2 from the germline V gene are MRHNA and SNTAGT. The V end was cut by 5 bases, the J end by 6 bases, with 19 bases between. The CDR3 region is CASSPGDGIVAGELFF. CDR3 DNA sequence: TGTGCCAGCAGTCCCGGGGATGGTATCGTCGCCGGGGAGCTGTTTTTT.

This sequence joins TRBV5-1 and TRBJ2-4; D is perhaps TRBD1 (6 bases). Germline V gives CDR1 SGHRS, CDR2 YFSETQ. This CDR3 comprises 13 residues. Deletions cut 0 bases from V and 6 bases from J, with 7 bases between. CDR3 sequence: CASSLAGANIQYF. The CDR3 coding sequence is TGCGCCAGCAGCTTGGCAGGGGCAAACATTCAGTACTTC. The whole variable domain, remainder taken from reference TRBV5-1 and TRBJ2-4, is KAGVTQTPRYLIKTRGQQVTLSCSPISGHRSVSWYQQTPGQGLQFLFEYFSETQRNKGNFPGRFSGRQFSNSRSEMNVSTLELGDSALYLCASSLAGANIQYFGAGTRLSVL.

This clone is medium-sized within its sample. The identical CDR3 is also encoded by other nucleotide sequences in the sample. The V and J genes are TRBV4-2 and TRBJ2-3, with D possibly being TRBD1 (6 bases). CDR1 and CDR2 (germline): LGHNA, YNFKEQ. There are 15 residues in the CDR3. V was trimmed by 1 base and J by 0 bases, leaving 8 bases between them. Here the CDR3 DNA reads TGTGCCAGCAGCCAAGGAGGGGGTAGCACAGATACGCAGTATTTT. Its translation: CASSQGGGSTDTQYF.

The V call is TRBV27, the J call TRBJ1-2; D is perhaps TRBD1 (6 bases). The CDR3 is 15 residues long. Trimming stripped 6 bases from V and 4 bases from J, with 18 bases between. CDR1 is MNHEY and CDR2 is SMNVEV in the germline V gene (reference sequence). The CDR3 loop is CASRPSRSRGYGYTF. The CDR3 nucleotides are TGTGCCAGCAGACCGAGCCGTTCCAGGGGCTATGGCTACACCTTC.

J is TRBJ2-1 and V is TRBV6-5; possible D gene TRBD2, 6 bases. V was cut by 1 base and J by 0 bases, with 10 bases left in between. The CDR3 loop spans 16 amino acids. Germline V gene lookup returns CDR1 MNHEY and CDR2 SVGAGI. The DNA for the CDR3 is TGTGCCAGCAGTTACTGGGCGGGGATCTCCTACAATGAGCAGTTCTTC. As protein: CASSYWAGISYNEQFF.

The rearrangement uses TRBV27 and TRBJ2-2; D may be TRBD2 (6 bases). This CDR3 comprises 16 residues. Germline V CDR1 and CDR2: MNHEY, SMNVEV (reference sequence). The V gene lost 2 bases and the J gene lost 6 bases, with 16 bases spanning the gap. The CDR3 DNA reads as TGTGCCAGCAGTTTACTCAGCGGGCGGGCCCCCGGGGAGCTGTTTTTT. Encoded protein: CASSLLSGRAPGELFF.

The chain links TRBV11-1 to TRBJ2-1; TRBD2 is a possible D gene (5 bases). The CDR3 is made up of 12 amino acids. The V end lost 8 bases, the J end lost 15 bases, and 20 bases lay between the germline ends. Germline values: CDR1 SGHAT, CDR2 FQDESV (reference sequence). The CDR3 DNA sequence: TGTGCCAGCTGGGAAGAGGGAGAACTCCGGTTCTTC. Translating it yields CASWEEGELRFF.

The chain is built from TRBV9 and TRBJ2-5; weak D call: TRBD1 (5 bases). V dropped 4 bases and J dropped 0 bases, with 13 bases sitting between them. The CDR3 length is 15 residues. The germline V gene has CDR1 SGDLS and CDR2 YYNGEE. The CDR3 reads CASSLQPGYQETQYF. DNA for the CDR3: TGTGCCAGCAGCCTACAACCAGGGTACCAAGAGACCCAGTACTTC.

The chain joins TRBV4-2 to TRBJ2-5, with a possible D match to TRBD2 (5 bases). Trimming removed 0 bases from V and 3 bases from J, with 20 bases in between. There are 18 residues in the CDR3. CDR1 is LGHNA, CDR2 YNFKEQ, per germline. The CDR3 sequence: CASSQEAPGLGAEETQYF. In DNA, the CDR3 is TGTGCCAGCAGCCAAGAAGCCCCTGGATTGGGAGCGGAAGAGACCCAGTACTTC.

V is TRBV19 and J is TRBJ2-7, with TRBD1 matching over 7 bases. J gave up 6 bases and V 3 bases, and 11 bases lay outside the gene matches. The CDR3 has 15 residues. Germline values: CDR1 LNHDA, CDR2 SQIVND (reference sequence). CDR3 sequence (DNA): TGTGCCAGTAGTATGGCGACAGGGCAACGGGGCGAGCAGTACTTC. It encodes CASSMATGQRGEQYF.

The V call is TRBV27, the J call TRBJ1-1; 8 bases agree with TRBD1. This CDR3 has 14 residues. From germline, CDR1 is MNHEY and CDR2 SMNVEV (reference sequence). The V segment lost 6 bases and the J segment 5 bases; nucleotides outside the gene matches: 8. CDR3 protein: CASRRQGMITEAFF. CDR3 bases: TGTGCCAGCAGGAGACAGGGGATGATTACTGAAGCTTTCTTT.